This entry concerns a single T cell receptor (beta chain). What antigen it recognizes has not been identified. Base qualities are missing; no much larger clone stands one base away. This specimen comes from a study of T cell responses to AZD1222 COVID-19 vaccine (dated by TCRdb to about 2021). For the study in its entirety: AZD1222 recipients given second doses at about 4 weeks or at about 12 weeks were pooled, since spike-specific TCR depth and breadth were not found to differ between the two schedules. A total of approximately 240 trial participants underwent TCR sequencing, of whom about 210 received two doses of AZD1222 and around 26 received two doses of the MenACWY control vaccine. Enrollment into the trials was organized by age into subgroups of 18-55, 56-69 and 70-plus years, and those subgroups contained approximately 160, 26 and 62 TCR-sequenced participants, respectively.

This specimen's time point label, interpreted: baseline before first vaccination. Vaccinee samples came from UK trials COV001 and COV002, including a single-blind randomized controlled phase 2/3 trial of AZD1222 (ChAdOx1 nCoV-19) in healthy adults. For TCRbeta chain sequencing, PBMC samples from trial participants were taken at day 0 and at day 28 after the second dose. The CDR3 regions of human TCRbeta chains were subjected to immunosequencing. As for how the authors treated the data: TCRs in the repertoires were compared against a reference library of SARS-CoV-2-specific TCRs that had been generated with the MIRA antigen-specificity platform. Breadth meant the fraction of unique TCRs that were SARS-CoV-2-associated, whereas depth meant the fraction of total T cells that were SARS-CoV-2-associated. Using the MIRA data, each spike-specific TCR was assigned both to the spike region to which the TCR was reactive and to a CD4 or CD8 class. Log10-transformed breadth and depth values were compared by one-way ANOVA with Sidak's multiple comparisons tests. As stored in TCRdb, this immuneACCESS dataset retains in-frame rearrangements with V and J assigned. A fraction of the clones does not appear; measured against another copy, unresolved V genes explain less than half of the discrepancy, and the remainder lacks a known reason. The DNA gave D and trimming, while V, J and clone size come from that table. This sample is represented by 95,000 to 100,000 clones; about nine tenths of them were singletons. Of the sample, under 1.5% is held by the ten largest clones.

Results and caveats for the whole study, not just this receptor: Participants were mostly white British and included more females than males, and it was suggested by the authors that clonal diversity may have been underestimated. Because no day 14 peak-response samples were available, the repertoires could be characterized only after the peak T cell response. Nearly half of unique spike-specific TCRs reportedly recognized epitopes outside regions mutated in the B.1.351 and B.1.1.7 variants. In the small 56-69-year group, the increase in depth fell short of significance, most likely because of low power. After two AZD1222 doses, spike-specific TCR breadth and depth were significantly higher than at day 0 and than in MenACWY recipients. Conclusions about previously exposed vaccinees were limited because only a handful of AZD1222 recipients were SARS-CoV-2 seropositive at baseline. Vaccine-associated CD4 TCRs spanned the whole spike protein, with dominant responses in regions 160-218 and 743-854.

The sample was peripheral blood, taken on day 0 of AZD1222 vaccination. This TCR was recovered from an adult in good health.

The CDR3 reads CASSSGLADNEQFF. The sequenced DNA is TGTGCCAGCAGTTCGGGACTAGCGGATAATGAGCAGTTCTTC. This sequence uses TRBV27 and TRBJ2-1, and TRBD2 aligns with 11 junction nucleotides. From its cysteine to its phenylalanine, the CDR3 spans 14 amino acids. Only the CDR3 part of the read is kept: 42 bases, read in frame from the first base. The germline V end is reduced by 4 bases and the J end by 7 bases; junction bases left unmatched: 3. CDR1 and CDR2, per the germline V gene (reference sequence), are MNHEY and SMNVEV.